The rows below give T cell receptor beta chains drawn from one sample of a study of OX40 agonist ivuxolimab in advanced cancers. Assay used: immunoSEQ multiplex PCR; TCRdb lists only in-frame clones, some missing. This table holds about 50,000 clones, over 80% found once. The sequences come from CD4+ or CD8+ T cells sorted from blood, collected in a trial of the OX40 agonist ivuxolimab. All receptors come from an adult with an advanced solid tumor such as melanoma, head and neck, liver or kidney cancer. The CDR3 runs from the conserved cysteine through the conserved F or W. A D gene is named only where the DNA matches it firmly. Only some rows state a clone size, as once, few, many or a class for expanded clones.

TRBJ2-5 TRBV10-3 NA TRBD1 TGTGCCATCAGCGGGGACAGGGTAAGAGAGACCCAGTACTTC CAISGDRVRETQYF
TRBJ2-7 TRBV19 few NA TGTGCCAGTAGTATAGTGCCGGGGTCCTCCTACGAGCAGTACTTC CASSIVPGSSYEQYF
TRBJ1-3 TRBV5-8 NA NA TGTGCCAGCAGCTTGGAAGGGGACCCAGGCCTGCCTGGAAACACCATATATTTT CASSLEGDPGLPGNTIYF
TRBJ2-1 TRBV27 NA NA TGTGCCAGCGGGCCATACGTCTCCTACAATGAGCAGTTCTTC CASGPYVSYNEQFF
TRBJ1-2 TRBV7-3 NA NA TGTGCCAGCAGTCCCTCAAGTGCGGGAAAGGGCTACACCTTC CASSPSSAGKGYTF
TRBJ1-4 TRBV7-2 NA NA TGTGCCAGCAGCTCAGGGTGGGATGAAAAACTGTTTTTT CASSSGWDEKLFF
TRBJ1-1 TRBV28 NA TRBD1 TGTGCCAGCAGACCGGACGGGACAGGGCTACTTATGAACACTGAAGCTTTCTTT CASRPDGTGLLMNTEAFF
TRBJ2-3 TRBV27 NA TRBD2 TGTGCCAGCAGGTGGGCGGGAGGGCCGGCAGATACGCAGTATTTT CASRWAGGPADTQYF
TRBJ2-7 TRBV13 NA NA TGTGCCAGCAGCCTACCCAACAGGGCGGGTAACGAGCAGTACTTC CASSLPNRAGNEQYF
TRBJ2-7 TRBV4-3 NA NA TGCGCCAGCTCCACCGGGCCCTACGAGCAGTACTTC CASSTGPYEQYF
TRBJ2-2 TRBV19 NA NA TGTGCCAGTAGTAGGGTCCCAACTAGCCCTCGGGCCGGGGAGCTGTTTTTT CASSRVPTSPRAGELFF
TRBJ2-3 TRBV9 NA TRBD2 TGTGCCAGCAGCGTGACTAGCGGATTATCCACAGATACGCAGTATTTT CASSVTSGLSTDTQYF
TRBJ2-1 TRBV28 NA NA TGTGCCAGCAGTCCCCGTTACAATGAGCAGTTCTTC CASSPRYNEQFF
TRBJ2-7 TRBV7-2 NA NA TGTGCCAGCAGCTTCAGTGGGGATTTCCGCGAGCAGTACTTC CASSFSGDFREQYF
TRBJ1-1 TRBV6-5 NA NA TGTGCCAGCAGTTACCGGGGGAACACTGAAGCTTTCTTT CASSYRGNTEAFF
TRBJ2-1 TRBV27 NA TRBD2 TGTGCCAGCAGTCCCGGACTAGCGGCTTACAATGAGCAGTTCTTC CASSPGLAAYNEQFF
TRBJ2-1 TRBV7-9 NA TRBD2 TGTGCCAGCACCTTATTAGGGACTAGCGCTATACTATCCTACAATGAGCAGTTCTTC CASTLLGTSAILSYNEQFF
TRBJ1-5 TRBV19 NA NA TGTGCCAGTAGTATAGATGGGGACAACAATCAGCCCCAGCATTTT CASSIDGDNNQPQHF
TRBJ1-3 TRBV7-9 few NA TGTGCCAGCAGCCCAGGGGACAACTCCCCGGGTTTT CASSPGDNSPGF
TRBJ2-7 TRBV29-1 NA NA TGCAGCGGTGTAGATAACTACTACGAGCAGTACTTC CSGVDNYYEQYF
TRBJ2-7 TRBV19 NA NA TGTGCCAGTAGTATAGGTGGACACGAGCAGTACTTC CASSIGGHEQYF
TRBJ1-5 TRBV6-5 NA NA TGTGCCAGCGCATTTGAGGGAAATCAGCCCCAGCATTTT CASAFEGNQPQHF
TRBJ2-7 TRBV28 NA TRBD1 TGTGCCAGCATTCCCACAGGGGGTGAGACCTACGAGCAGTACTTC CASIPTGGETYEQYF
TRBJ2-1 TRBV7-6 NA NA TGTGCCAGCAGCTTAGAAGATAGACTCAGCTCCTACAATGAGCAGTTCTTC CASSLEDRLSSYNEQFF
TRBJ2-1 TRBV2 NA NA TGTGCCAGCATTCTTTACCTTACCCTCTACAATGAGCAGTTCTTC CASILYLTLYNEQFF
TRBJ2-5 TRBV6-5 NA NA TGTGCCAGCAGTCCCGTTCTTAGACCCCAGTACTTC CASSPVLRPQYF
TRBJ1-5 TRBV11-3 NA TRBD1 TGTGCCAGCAGCATCCCTGAGAACAGGGGGATGAATCAGCCCCAGCATTTT CASSIPENRGMNQPQHF
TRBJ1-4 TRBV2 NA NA TGTGCCAGCAGGGTCGGGTATTCGGATAATGAAAAACTGTTTTTT CASRVGYSDNEKLFF
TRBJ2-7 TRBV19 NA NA TGTGCCAGTAGTATGAAGGGGGAGTGGCCCCTGGAGCAGTACTTC CASSMKGEWPLEQYF
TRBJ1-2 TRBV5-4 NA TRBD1 TGTGCCAGCAGTCAGGACAGGGGGTATGGCTACACCTTC CASSQDRGYGYTF
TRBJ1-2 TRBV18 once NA TGTGCCAGCTCAGACTACGGGACCGGCTATGGCTACACCTTC CASSDYGTGYGYTF
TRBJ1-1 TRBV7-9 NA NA TGTGCCAGCAGCACCACGTGGGATACTGAAGCTTTCTTT CASSTTWDTEAFF
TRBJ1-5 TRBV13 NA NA TGTGCCAGCAGCCAATCCCACAGTAAAAGTAGCAATCAGCCCCAGCATTTT CASSQSHSKSSNQPQHF
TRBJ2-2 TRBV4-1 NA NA TGCGCCAGCAGCCCCTTTGTGACTCCAGGTGGCGGGGAGCTGTTTTTT CASSPFVTPGGGELFF
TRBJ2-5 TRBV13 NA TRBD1 TGTGCCAGCAGCTTTCGGGACAGGGGCAACCAAGAGACCCAGTACTTC CASSFRDRGNQETQYF
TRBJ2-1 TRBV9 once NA TGTGCCAGCAGCGTAGACGGTAGCGGTCTGAGCTCCTACAATGAGCAGTTCTTC CASSVDGSGLSSYNEQFF
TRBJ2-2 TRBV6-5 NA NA TGTGCCAGCAGTTACGGAGGGTGGGGTACCGGGGAGCTGTTTTTT CASSYGGWGTGELFF
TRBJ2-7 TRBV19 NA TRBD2 TGTGCCAGTAGTCCGGGACTAGGGACCCGCTACGAGCAGTACTTC CASSPGLGTRYEQYF
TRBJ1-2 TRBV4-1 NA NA TGCGCCAGCAGCCAAGAATTAGGCTATGGCTACACCTTC CASSQELGYGYTF
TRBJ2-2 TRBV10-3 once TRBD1 TGTGCCACCACACCAGTACAGGGGGCTACCAAGAACACCGGGGAGCTGTTTTTT CATTPVQGATKNTGELFF
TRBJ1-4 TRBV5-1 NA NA TGCGCCAGCAGCTTCACATACAGGGTGTACGGAACTAATGAAAAACTGTTTTTT CASSFTYRVYGTNEKLFF
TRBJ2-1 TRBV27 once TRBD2 TGTGCCAGCAGTTTACCCCTAGCGGGGGCCGAGTTCTTC CASSLPLAGAEFF
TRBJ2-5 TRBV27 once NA TGTGCCAGCAGTTTCCGGGGGTCTGGGACCCAGTACTTC CASSFRGSGTQYF
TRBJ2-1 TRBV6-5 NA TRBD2 TGTGCCAGCAGTTCTAGCGGGCCCTACAATGAGCAGTTCTTC CASSSSGPYNEQFF
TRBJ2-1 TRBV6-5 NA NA TGTGCCAGCAGTCTACGTGTAGGGTGGAATGAGCAGTTCTTC CASSLRVGWNEQFF
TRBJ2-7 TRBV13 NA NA TGTGCCAGCAGCCCAGGCTTGAAGTACGAGCAGTACTTC CASSPGLKYEQYF
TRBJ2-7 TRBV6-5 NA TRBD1 TGTGCCAGCAGTTACGACAGGGGGTCCTACGAGCAGTACTTC CASSYDRGSYEQYF
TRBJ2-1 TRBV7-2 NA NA TGTGCCAGCAGCTTAGCCCGATCCCACAATGAGCAGTTCTTC CASSLARSHNEQFF
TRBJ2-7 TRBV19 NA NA TGTGCCAGTAGTATAGCTGACGTCCACGAGCAGTACTTC CASSIADVHEQYF
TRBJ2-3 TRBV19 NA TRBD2 TGTGCCAGTAGTATCTGGCTTAATGGACTAGGAGGGAGAGATACGCAGTATTTT CASSIWLNGLGGRDTQYF
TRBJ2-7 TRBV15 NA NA TGTGCCACCAGCCCCGGGACTGCGTACGAGCAGTACTTC CATSPGTAYEQYF
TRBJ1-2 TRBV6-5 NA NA TGTGCCAGCAGTTACTCGGGCGGGGGGCCTGGCTACACCTTC CASSYSGGGPGYTF
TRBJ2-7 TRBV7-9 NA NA TGTGCCAGCAGCTGGGCTTGGGGGAGCGGCGAGCAGTACTTC CASSWAWGSGEQYF
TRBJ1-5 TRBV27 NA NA TGTGCCAGCAGTTTTCGGGGCCAGCCCCAGCATTTT CASSFRGQPQHF